The rows below give T cell receptor beta chains drawn from one sample of a study of OX40 agonist ivuxolimab in advanced cancers. This table comes from immunoSEQ multiplex PCR, and its TCRdb copy is limited to in-frame clones, with some not included. The sample comprises 70,000 to 85,000 clones, just under 85% of which are singletons, and approximately 6% rests with the top ten. The material was CD4+ or CD8+ T cells sorted from blood, obtained in a trial of the OX40 agonist ivuxolimab. The source of these receptors is an adult with an advanced solid tumor such as melanoma, head and neck, liver or kidney cancer. CDR3s include the opening cysteine and the closing phenylalanine or tryptophan. A D gene is named only where the DNA matches it firmly. Only some rows state a clone size, as once, few, many or a class for expanded clones.

D,size,V,J,DNA,CDR3
TRBD1,NA,TRBV28,TRBJ2-3,TGTGCCAGCAGTATTGGAAACAGGGGAGTCTCAGATACGCAGTATTTT,CASSIGNRGVSDTQYF
TRBD2,NA,TRBV5-6,TRBJ2-5,TGTGCCAGCAGCTTGGAGGGGCGGGGGTCCCGAAAGACCCAGTACTTC,CASSLEGRGSRKTQYF
TRBD2,NA,TRBV4-1,TRBJ2-2,TGCGCCAGCAGGGAGACTAGCGGGGGGTACGTCGGGGAGCTGTTTTTT,CASRETSGGYVGELFF
NA,NA,TRBV5-1,TRBJ2-5,TGCGCCAGCAGCTTTTTTCCGGGAGAGACCCAGTACTTC,CASSFFPGETQYF
NA,NA,TRBV18,TRBJ2-2,TGTGCCAGCTCAAAAACGGGCGGAGTTTACACCGGGGAGCTGTTTTTT,CASSKTGGVYTGELFF
NA,NA,TRBV6-5,TRBJ1-1,TGTGCCAGCAGTTCCCTGCCCCCAATTGAAGCTTTCTTT,CASSSLPPIEAFF
NA,NA,TRBV20-1,TRBJ1-4,TGCAGTGCTGGAAATGAAAAACTGTTTTTT,CSAGNEKLFF
TRBD2,few,TRBV6-1,TRBJ2-5,TGTGCCAGCAGTGTAGGCGGGGGAGTGGTGCGAGAGACCCAGTACTTC,CASSVGGGVVRETQYF
NA,NA,TRBV7-9,TRBJ1-4,TGTGCCAGCAGCCCCCAATGGGAATATAATGAAAAACTGTTTTTT,CASSPQWEYNEKLFF
NA,few,TRBV4-2,TRBJ1-2,TGTGCCAGCAGCCTGGCGCCAGGGGAGAACTATGGCTACACCTTC,CASSLAPGENYGYTF
TRBD1,NA,TRBV9,TRBJ2-3,TGTGCCAGCAGCGAGGGGGCAGGGTCCACAGATACGCAGTATTTT,CASSEGAGSTDTQYF
NA,NA,TRBV7-2,TRBJ1-5,TGTGCCAGCAGCTTAGGGATTAGCAATCAGCCCCAGCATTTT,CASSLGISNQPQHF
TRBD2,NA,TRBV30,TRBJ2-5,TGTGCCTGGATGGCGGGGGGCGCGGAGACCCAGTACTTC,CAWMAGGAETQYF
NA,NA,TRBV27,TRBJ1-2,TGTGCCAGCAGAGGCAGGGGAGGAAACTATGGCTACACCTTC,CASRGRGGNYGYTF
NA,NA,TRBV4-1,TRBJ1-5,TGCGCCAGCAGCCAAGATCAGGCCCCCCCTAGCAATCAGCCCCAGCATTTT,CASSQDQAPPSNQPQHF
NA,few,TRBV7-9,TRBJ2-1,TGTGCCAGCAGCGCACAGGGTGGGATCCTCTACAATGAGCAGTTCTTC,CASSAQGGILYNEQFF
NA,NA,TRBV9,TRBJ2-4,TGTGCCAGTGCGAAGGAGGGCTTAGCCAAAAACATTCAGTACTTC,CASAKEGLAKNIQYF
TRBD1,NA,TRBV6-1,TRBJ2-6,TGTGCCAGCAGTGAGGACAGGTTACTCTCTGGGGCCAACGTCCTGACTTTC,CASSEDRLLSGANVLTF
NA,NA,TRBV19,TRBJ2-3,TGTGCCAGTAGTCCTGGGGGGGCGAGCACAGATACGCAGTATTTT,CASSPGGASTDTQYF
NA,once,TRBV4-1,TRBJ2-3,TGCGCCAGCAGCCACTTAGCGGTCACAGATACGCAGTATTTT,CASSHLAVTDTQYF
NA,NA,TRBV7-8,TRBJ2-7,TGTGCCAGCAGCCCCACCCGGGGTCCCTACGAGCAGTACTTC,CASSPTRGPYEQYF
TRBD1,NA,TRBV11-2,TRBJ2-1,TGTGCCAGCAGCCCGGACAGGGCACCCAATGAGCAGTTCTTC,CASSPDRAPNEQFF
TRBD1,NA,TRBV27,TRBJ1-5,TGTGCCAGCAGTCCAGGGACAGGGATTCAGCCCCAGCATTTT,CASSPGTGIQPQHF
TRBD1,NA,TRBV4-3,TRBJ1-2,TGCGCCAGCAGCCAAGACGACGGCGGACAGGCTATAGGAGGTGGCTACACCTTC,CASSQDDGGQAIGGGYTF
NA,NA,TRBV10-3,TRBJ2-3,TGTGCCATCAGTGTGGGCACAGATACGCAGTATTTT,CAISVGTDTQYF
TRBD1,NA,TRBV18,TRBJ1-2,TGTGCCAGCTCAGCCACAGGGGATCGGTATGGCTACACCTTC,CASSATGDRYGYTF
NA,NA,TRBV6-1,TRBJ2-3,TGTGCCAGCAGTGAACGAACGGACACAGATACGCAGTATTTT,CASSERTDTDTQYF
TRBD1,NA,TRBV28,TRBJ1-1,TGTGCCAGCAGTTTAGTGGGACAGGGGCTGATTCGCACTGAAACTTTCTTT,CASSLVGQGLIRTETFF
NA,NA,TRBV30,TRBJ2-4,TGTGCCTGGACACACGAGTCTCACCTGGCCAAAAACATTCAGTACTTC,CAWTHESHLAKNIQYF
NA,once,TRBV7-8,TRBJ2-5,TGTGCCAGCAGCTTAATTTCGGGAAAAGAGACCCAGTACTTC,CASSLISGKETQYF
NA,NA,TRBV2,TRBJ2-2,TGTGCCAGCAGGAGGGACGCGTCGGGCACCGGGGAGCTGTTTTTT,CASRRDASGTGELFF
NA,NA,TRBV2,TRBJ2-1,TGTGCCAGCAGTGAAGGAGGGACGGCTAACAATGAGCAGTTCTTC,CASSEGGTANNEQFF
NA,NA,TRBV11-2,TRBJ1-3,TGTGCCAGCAGCTTAGGGGGACTCTCTGGAAACACCATATATTTT,CASSLGGLSGNTIYF
NA,NA,TRBV28,TRBJ1-4,TGTGCCAGCAGTGACCAGCCCAAAATGACCAGGGAAAAACTGTTTTTT,CASSDQPKMTREKLFF
TRBD1,NA,TRBV19,TRBJ1-5,TGTGCCAGTAGTATAGACTTCGGGGGACAGGTTATATGGCCCCAGCATTTT,CASSIDFGGQVIWPQHF
TRBD2,NA,TRBV28,TRBJ2-2,TGTGCCAGCAGGACTAGCGCCACGAACACCGGGGAGCTGTTTTTT,CASRTSATNTGELFF
NA,once,TRBV28,TRBJ2-2,TGTGCCAGCAGTTTTATAGTGAACACCGGGGAGCTGTTTTTT,CASSFIVNTGELFF
NA,NA,TRBV28,TRBJ1-4,TGTGCCAGCAGCCTTGCAATTGAAAAACTGTTTTTT,CASSLAIEKLFF
NA,NA,TRBV5-6,TRBJ2-6,TGTGCCAGCAGCTTCTTTCTCTGGGGGGCCAACGTCCTGACTTTC,CASSFFLWGANVLTF
NA,NA,TRBV28,TRBJ1-6,TGTGCCAGCAGTTTATTAGAGCGGGACCTCCACTTT,CASSLLERDLHF
TRBD1,NA,TRBV19,TRBJ1-1,TGTGCCAGTAGCCGGGACAGGACGAACACTGAAGCTTTCTTT,CASSRDRTNTEAFF
TRBD2,few,TRBV9,TRBJ2-1,TGTGCCAGCAGCGCCGGACGTAGCGGGACTTACAATGAGCAGTTCTTC,CASSAGRSGTYNEQFF